This TCR beta chain appears in the sequencing data of a study of Graves' ophthalmopathy and Graves' hyperthyroidism. RNA transcripts served as template for amplifying TCR beta CDR3 sequences. Amplification began with first-round RT-PCR using HTBI primers, then second-round multiplex PCR was performed. Each CDR3 protein gets one entry after TCRdb re-called the multiplex PCR reads with MiXCR. Of a few hundred thousand distinct CDR3 sequences detected, 15% to 20% appear once; the ten largest clones hold 2.4%. Study outcomes and limitations: Ophthalmopathy was separated from stable hyperthyroidism by a 13-signature model with approximately 90% sensitivity and about 79% specificity. Most expanded thyroid clonotypes above 0.001 frequency also appeared in blood.

Trimming took off 8 bases at V and 2 bases at J, with 29 bases between the two ends. The CDR3 is made up of 19 amino acids. Looked up from germline, CDR1 is MDHEN and CDR2 is SYDVKM. With respect to this clonotype: What it recognizes is unknown.

The rearrangement uses TRBV28 and TRBJ2-3, with D perhaps matching TRBD1 or TRBD2 (5 bases each). This TCR was sampled from an adult woman with stable Graves' hyperthyroidism. Specimen: peripheral blood. DNA for the CDR3: TGTGCCAGCGTGGCGATAAGGGGCACCGGGACGAGCAACACAGATACGCAGTATTTT. As protein: CASVAIRGTGTSNTDTQYF.